This TCR beta chain was retrieved from a study of shared clonotypes between healthy human individuals. Notes on this clone: The sample has other DNA sequences that encode this CDR3 too.

Profiling relied on immunoSEQ multiplex PCR, and the TCRdb table lists in-frame clones only, not all of them. There are roughly 1,000,000 clones in the sample; 78% occur only once, and around 0.6% lies in the top ten. Sample: memory CD4+ T cells from PBMCs. The subset is: CD45RA-negative fraction. This receptor was taken from a man aged 18-30 years in good health. Some clones in this sample may be carry-over from other donors' samples.

DNA of the CDR3: TGTGCCAGCAGAGGGACGGGGATTTACGAGCAGTACTTC. As protein: CASRGTGIYEQYF. V gene TRBV2 combines with J gene TRBJ2-7, with D possibly being TRBD1 or TRBD2 (5 bases each). The V end was cut by 6 bases, the J end by 4 bases, with 13 bases between. CDR3 length equals 13 residues. Germline V CDR1 and CDR2: SNHLY, FYNNEI.